These 12 T cell receptor beta chains share one sample of origin, sequenced in a study of T-cell memory formation after mild COVID-19. TCRdb reprocessed the 5' RACE reads with MiXCR, giving one entry per CDR3 protein. The sample has under 50,000 distinct CDR3 sequences, roughly 27% seen once. Source material: PBMCs or a T cell subset sorted from them (not recorded which). The receptor set was obtained from a man aged 18 to 35 who had mild COVID-19 (a few samples of this study predate the infection). Cell type and time point are not known.

CDR3 bases: TGTGCCAGCAGCCCTATTGACAGTGTTCAAGCTTTCTTT. It codes for CASSPIDSVQAFF. This chain uses TRBV12-3 or TRBV12-4 with TRBJ1-1, with a tentative D call TRBD1 (5 bases). The CDR3 is 13 amino acids. V lost 6 bases and J lost 9, with 17 bases in between.

This clonotype showed up just a few times. The rearrangement links TRBV6-6 to TRBJ2-3; D not resolved. In germline, CDR1 is MNHNY, CDR2 SVGAGI (reference sequence). V lost 0 bases and J 6 bases, leaving 4 bases between the germline ends. The CDR3 spans 12 residues. The CDR3 DNA reads TGTGCCAGCAGTTACTCTTCCGATACGCAGTATTTT. It specifies CASSYSSDTQYF.

The genes are TRBV7-6 and TRBJ1-2; 9 positions agree with TRBD1. CDR1 and CDR2 from the germline V gene are SGHVS and FNYEAQ. The J segment lost 4 bases and the V segment lost 3 bases, leaving 0 bases of the junction unmatched. This CDR3 spans 13 amino acids. This CDR3 is CASSLGQGYGYTF. DNA for the CDR3: TGTGCCAGCAGCTTGGGACAGGGCTATGGCTACACCTTC.

This clonotype was picked up a small number of times. This chain links TRBV7-9 with TRBJ2-1; 11 bases map to TRBD2. This CDR3 has 14 amino acids. Germline CDR1 and CDR2: SEHNR and FQNEAQ (reference sequence). The V and J ends lost 1 base and 9 bases, in that order; junction bases with no gene match: 2. For the CDR3, the DNA is TGTGCCAGCAGCTTAGGGCTAGCGGGGGGTGAGCAGTTCTTC. It encodes CASSLGLAGGEQFF.

This clonotype was picked up a small number of times. J is TRBJ2-7 and V is TRBV7-9; either TRBD1 or TRBD2 may fit D (5 bases each). CDR3 size: 16 residues. The germline CDR1 and CDR2 sequences are SEHNR and FQNEAQ (reference sequence). The V and J ends lost 2 bases and 3 bases respectively, with 17 bases between them. The CDR3 DNA reads TGTGCCAGCAGCTTATCAGCAGGAGAGGGGCGCTACGAGCAGTACTTC. This translates into CASSLSAGEGRYEQYF.

This clonotype showed up just a few times. The chain uses TRBV27 and TRBJ2-1; TRBD2 matches at 7 bases. The germline V gene encodes CDR1 MNHEY and CDR2 SMNVEV (reference sequence). The CDR3 sequence is 15 residues long. Unmatched junction bases numbered 6, after V lost 4 bases and J lost 3 bases. The CDR3 here is CASSSGSGLYNEQFF. The CDR3 DNA follows: TGTGCCAGCAGTTCAGGTAGCGGGCTCTACAATGAGCAGTTCTTC.

The genes are TRBV6-6 and TRBJ1-2; D is uncertain. Deletions cut 6 bases from V and 5 bases from J, with 19 bases between. The CDR3 totals 15 residues. CDR1 and CDR2 from the germline V gene are MNHNY and SVGAGI (reference sequence). The CDR3 DNA reads TGTGCCAGCAGGTCATACGGAACAGCTGTTTATGGCTACACCTTC. As protein: CASRSYGTAVYGYTF.

This clonotype was seen many times. V and J are TRBV3-1 and TRBJ2-5; D is unclear. The V end lost 4 bases, the J end lost 8 bases, and 17 bases lay between the germline ends. Per the germline V gene, CDR1 is LGHDT and CDR2 is YNNKEL (reference sequence). This CDR3 contains 14 residues. The CDR3 nucleotides read TGTGCCAGCAGCCTACTACACACCAAGAGAACCCAGTACTTC. It encodes CASSLLHTKRTQYF.

The chain carries TRBV4-3 and TRBJ2-1; TRBD2 agrees at 11 bases. The CDR3 loop spans 17 amino acids. The V segment lost 0 bases and the J segment 7 bases; nucleotides outside the gene matches: 8. The V gene's germline CDR1 is LGHNA and CDR2 YSLEER. DNA of the CDR3: TGCGCCAGCAGCCAAGATATAGCGGGGGGGCCTATGAATGAGCAGTTCTTC. Its protein is CASSQDIAGGPMNEQFF.

J is TRBJ2-2 and V is TRBV15; 7 bases are a match to TRBD1. CDR3 length: 16 residues. Germline-derived CDR1 and CDR2 are LNHNV and YYDKDF (reference sequence). V lost 5 bases to trimming and J lost 0 bases; unmatched junction nucleotides: 6. The CDR3 sequence is CATSAPGQANTGELFF. CDR3 coding DNA: TGTGCCACCAGCGCCCCCGGACAGGCGAACACCGGGGAGCTGTTTTTT.

The chain combines TRBV7-8 with TRBJ2-1; 14 bases match TRBD2. Germline V gene lookup returns CDR1 SGHVS and CDR2 FQNEAQ. J was trimmed by 8 bases and V by 4 bases; bases with no gene match: 4. The CDR3 extends over 15 amino acids. The CDR3 reads CASSSTSGGAHEQFF. CDR3 nucleotides: TGTGCCAGCAGCTCGACTAGCGGGGGGGCCCATGAGCAGTTCTTC.

The V and J genes are TRBV19 and TRBJ2-7, with 7 positions matching TRBD1. Germline trimming cut 5 bases from V and 5 bases from J; bases unmatched to any gene: 6. The CDR3 runs to 13 residues. CDR1 LNHDA and CDR2 SQIVND come from the germline V gene (reference sequence). CDR3 in amino acids: CASSSYDRDEQYF. The CDR3, as DNA: TGTGCCAGTAGTTCCTACGACAGGGACGAGCAGTACTTC.